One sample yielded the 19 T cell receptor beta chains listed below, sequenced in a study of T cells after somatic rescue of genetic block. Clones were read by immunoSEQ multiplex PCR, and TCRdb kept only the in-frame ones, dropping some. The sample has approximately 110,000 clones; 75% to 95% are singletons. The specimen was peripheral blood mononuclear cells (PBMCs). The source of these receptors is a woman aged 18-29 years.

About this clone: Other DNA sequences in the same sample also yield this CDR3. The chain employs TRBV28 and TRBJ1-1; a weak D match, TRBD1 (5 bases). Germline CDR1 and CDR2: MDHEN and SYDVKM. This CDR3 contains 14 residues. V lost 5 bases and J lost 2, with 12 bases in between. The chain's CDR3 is CASSPGTANTEAFF. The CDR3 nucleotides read TGTGCCAGCAGTCCCGGGACGGCCAACACTGAAGCTTTCTTT.

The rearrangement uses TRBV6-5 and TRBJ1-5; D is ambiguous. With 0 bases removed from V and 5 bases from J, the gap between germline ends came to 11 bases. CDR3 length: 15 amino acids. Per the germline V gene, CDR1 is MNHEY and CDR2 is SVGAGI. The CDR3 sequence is CASSYSSTVDQPQHF. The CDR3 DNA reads TGTGCCAGCAGTTACTCTAGTACAGTGGATCAGCCCCAGCATTTT.

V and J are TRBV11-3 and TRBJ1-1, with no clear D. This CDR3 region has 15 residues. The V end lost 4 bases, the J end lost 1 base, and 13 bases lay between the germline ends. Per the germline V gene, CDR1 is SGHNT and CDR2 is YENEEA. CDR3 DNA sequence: TGTGCCAGCAGCTCCCCCGGGGAGGGGAACACTGAAGCTTTCTTT. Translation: CASSSPGEGNTEAFF.

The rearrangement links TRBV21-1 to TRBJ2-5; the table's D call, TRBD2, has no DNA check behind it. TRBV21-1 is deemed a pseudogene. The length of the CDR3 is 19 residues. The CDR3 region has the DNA TGTGCCAGCAGCAAAGCGGCTAGCGGGGGGACATCCTCCATAAAGACCCAGTACTTC. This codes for CASSKAASGGTSSIKTQYF.

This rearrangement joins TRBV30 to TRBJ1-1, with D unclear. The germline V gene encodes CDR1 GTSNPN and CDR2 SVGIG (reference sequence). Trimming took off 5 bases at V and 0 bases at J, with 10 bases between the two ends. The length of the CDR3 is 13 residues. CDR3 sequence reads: CAWSETLNTEAFF. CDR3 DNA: TGTGCCTGGTCAGAGACATTGAACACTGAAGCTTTCTTT.

Here the CDR3 DNA reads TGTGCCAGCAGTTACTCCACAGGGGAAAATTCACCCCTCCACTTT. It specifies CASSYSTGENSPLHF. The chain links TRBV6-5 to TRBJ1-6; 7 bases are shared with TRBD1. Trimming removed 0 bases from V and 7 bases from J; junction bases left unmatched: 3. CDR1 and CDR2 from the germline V gene are MNHEY and SVGAGI. The CDR3 has 15 residues.

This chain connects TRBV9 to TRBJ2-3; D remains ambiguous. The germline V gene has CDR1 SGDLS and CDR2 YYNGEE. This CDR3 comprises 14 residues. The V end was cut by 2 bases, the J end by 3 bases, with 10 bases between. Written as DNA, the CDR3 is TGTGCCAGCAGCGTGGGCAGTAATACAGATACGCAGTATTTT. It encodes CASSVGSNTDTQYF.

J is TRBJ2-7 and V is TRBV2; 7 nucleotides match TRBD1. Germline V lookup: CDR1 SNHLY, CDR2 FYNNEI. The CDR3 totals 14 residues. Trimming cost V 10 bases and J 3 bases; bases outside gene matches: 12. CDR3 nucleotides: TGTGCCATCCCAGACGAACAGGGGAACTACGAGCAGTACTTC. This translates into CAIPDEQGNYEQYF.

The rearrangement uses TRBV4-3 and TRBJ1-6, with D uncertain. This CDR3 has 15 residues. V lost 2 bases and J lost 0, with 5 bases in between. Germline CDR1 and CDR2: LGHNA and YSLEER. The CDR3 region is CASSQSHSYNSPLHF. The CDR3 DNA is TGCGCCAGCAGCCAAAGCCACTCCTATAATTCACCCCTCCACTTT.

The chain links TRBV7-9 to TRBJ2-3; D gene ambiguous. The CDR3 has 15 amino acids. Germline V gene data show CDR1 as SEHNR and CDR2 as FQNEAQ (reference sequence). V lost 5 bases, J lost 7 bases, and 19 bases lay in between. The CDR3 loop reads CASSPPRAQANTQYF. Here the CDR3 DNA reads TGTGCCAGCAGCCCCCCTCGTGCTCAAGCCAATACGCAGTATTTT.

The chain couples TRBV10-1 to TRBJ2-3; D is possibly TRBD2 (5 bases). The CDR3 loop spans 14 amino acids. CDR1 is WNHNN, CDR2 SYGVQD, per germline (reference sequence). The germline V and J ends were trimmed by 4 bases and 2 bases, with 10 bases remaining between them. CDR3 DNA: TGCGCCAGCAGTGGGAGGACCGTCACAGATACGCAGTATTTT. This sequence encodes CASSGRTVTDTQYF.

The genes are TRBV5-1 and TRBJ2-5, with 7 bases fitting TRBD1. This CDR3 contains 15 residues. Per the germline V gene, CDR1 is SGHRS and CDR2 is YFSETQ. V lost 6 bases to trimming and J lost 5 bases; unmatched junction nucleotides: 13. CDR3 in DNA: TGCGCCAGCACCAGACAGGGCCTTATCGGGGAGACCCAGTACTTC. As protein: CASTRQGLIGETQYF.

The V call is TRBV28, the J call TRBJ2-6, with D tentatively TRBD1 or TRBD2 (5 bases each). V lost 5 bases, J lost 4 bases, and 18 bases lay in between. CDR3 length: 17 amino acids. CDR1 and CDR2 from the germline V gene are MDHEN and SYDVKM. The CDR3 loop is CASSPPGRSFGANVLTF. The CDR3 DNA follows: TGTGCCAGCAGTCCACCGGGACGGTCTTTCGGGGCCAACGTCCTGACTTTC.

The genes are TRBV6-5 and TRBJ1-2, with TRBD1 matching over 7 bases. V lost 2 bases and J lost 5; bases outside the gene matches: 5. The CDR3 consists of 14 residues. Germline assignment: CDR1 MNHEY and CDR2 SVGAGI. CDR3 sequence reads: CASSYRGPRYGYTF. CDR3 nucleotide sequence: TGTGCCAGCAGTTACAGGGGGCCTAGATATGGCTACACCTTC.

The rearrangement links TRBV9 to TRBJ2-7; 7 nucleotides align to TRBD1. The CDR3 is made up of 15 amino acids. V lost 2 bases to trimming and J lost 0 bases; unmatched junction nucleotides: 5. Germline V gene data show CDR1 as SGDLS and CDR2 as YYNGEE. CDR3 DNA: TGTGCCAGCAGCGTGTCGACAGGGCTCTCCTACGAGCAGTACTTC. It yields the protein CASSVSTGLSYEQYF. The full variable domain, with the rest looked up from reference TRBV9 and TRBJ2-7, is DSGVTQTPKHLITATGQRVTLRCSPRSGDLSVYWYQQSLDQGLQFLIQYYNGEERAKGNILERFSAQQFPDLHSELNLSSLELGDSALYFCASSVSTGLSYEQYFGPGTRLTVT.

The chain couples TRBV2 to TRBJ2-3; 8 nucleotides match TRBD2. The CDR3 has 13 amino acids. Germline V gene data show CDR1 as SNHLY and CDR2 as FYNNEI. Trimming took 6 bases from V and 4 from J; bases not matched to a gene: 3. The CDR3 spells CASSLGGADTQYF. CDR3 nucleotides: TGTGCCAGCAGCCTCGGGGGGGCAGATACGCAGTATTTT.

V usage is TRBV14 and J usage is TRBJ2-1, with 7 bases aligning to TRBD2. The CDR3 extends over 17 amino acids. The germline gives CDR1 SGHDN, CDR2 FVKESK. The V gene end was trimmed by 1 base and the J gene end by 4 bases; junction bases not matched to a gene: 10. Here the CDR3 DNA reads TGTGCCAGCAGCCAAGGGGGGAATAGCGGGTTTTACAATGAGCAGTTCTTC. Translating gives CASSQGGNSGFYNEQFF.

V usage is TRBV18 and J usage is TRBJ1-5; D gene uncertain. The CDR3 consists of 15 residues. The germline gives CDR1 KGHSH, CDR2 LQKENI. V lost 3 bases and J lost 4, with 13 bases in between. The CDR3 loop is CASSPSNSPNQPQHF. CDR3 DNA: TGTGCCAGCTCACCCTCAAACAGTCCAAATCAGCCCCAGCATTTT.

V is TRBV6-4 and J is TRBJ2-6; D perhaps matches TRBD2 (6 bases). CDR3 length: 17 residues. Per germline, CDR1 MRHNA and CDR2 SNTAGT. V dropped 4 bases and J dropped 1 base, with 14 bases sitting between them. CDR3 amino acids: CASSGGTSPSGANVLTF. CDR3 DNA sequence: TGTGCCAGCAGTGGCGGGACGAGCCCTTCTGGGGCCAACGTCCTGACTTTC.